These 27 T cell receptor beta chains came from one sample sequenced in a study of blood T cell repertoires in COVID-19. Measured with immunoSEQ multiplex PCR; TCRdb has only the in-frame clones, and not every one. The data contain roughly 59,000 clones, 60% to 80% of them singletons. Sequencing input: peripheral blood. The receptors were sampled from a man older than 75 with acute or convalescent COVID-19.

In its sample, this clone was seen a few times. At one boundary the junction diverges from the germline segment, which might be a read error. The V and J genes are TRBV7-7 and TRBJ2-5; perhaps TRBD2 as D (5 bases). CDR3 length: 12 amino acids. CDR1 and CDR2 from the germline V gene are SSHAT and FNYEAQ (reference sequence). The CDR3 DNA is TGTGCTAGCAGCGTAAGAGGAGGGACCCAGTACTTC. Protein: CASSVRGGTQYF.

This sequence joins TRBV6-5 and TRBJ1-1; D unresolved. This CDR3 spans 13 amino acids. Between the trimmed V and J ends, which lost 7 bases and 2 bases, there was a span of 11 bases. CDR1 and CDR2 from the germline V gene are MNHEY and SVGAGI. CDR3 in DNA: TGTGCCAGCAACCAAGAGGGAAACACTGAAGCTTTCTTT. Amino acid sequence: CASNQEGNTEAFF.

The CDR3 sequence is CASSPRRGQRDTQYF. CDR3 sequence (DNA): TGTGCCAGCAGCCCGCGTAGGGGGCAACGAGATACGCAGTATTTT. The chain is built from TRBV7-7 and TRBJ2-3; 7 bases align to TRBD1. Trimming at V came to 5 bases and at J to 5 bases, leaving 10 bases not matched to a gene. Germline V gene sequence: CDR1 SSHAT, CDR2 FNYEAQ (reference sequence). The CDR3 runs 15 residues.

This chain connects TRBV7-8 to TRBJ1-2; D is perhaps TRBD1 (6 bases). Trimming left V 5 bases short and J 7 bases short, with 11 bases between. This CDR3 has 12 amino acids. Germline V gene lookup returns CDR1 SGHVS and CDR2 FQNEAQ. The CDR3 is CASSRGGGGYTF. The DNA of the CDR3 is TGTGCCAGCAGCAGGGGAGGGGGTGGCTACACCTTC.

The V and J genes are TRBV7-2 and TRBJ2-1; possible D gene TRBD2, 5 bases. Germline CDR1 reads SGHTA; CDR2 reads FQGNSA. The CDR3 length is 14 residues. Between the trimmed V and J ends, which lost 3 bases and 4 bases, there was a span of 10 bases. CDR3 nucleotide sequence: TGTGCCAGCAGCTTTGGACTGCATTACAATGAGCAGTTCTTC. Translation: CASSFGLHYNEQFF.

This clone was detected only a few times. The chain uses TRBV9 and TRBJ2-3; the D gene is possibly TRBD1 (5 bases). The germline CDR1 and CDR2 sequences are SGDLS and YYNGEE. Trimming left V 0 bases short and J 2 bases short, with 10 bases between. The CDR3 totals 15 residues. The CDR3 is CASSVEGVNTDTQYF. The CDR3 DNA reads as TGTGCCAGCAGCGTAGAAGGGGTTAACACAGATACGCAGTATTTT.

This chain uses TRBV11-2 with TRBJ2-7; 8 bases align to TRBD1. CDR3 length equals 14 residues. With V trimmed by 5 bases and J by 1 base, 4 bases remained unmatched. Germline V gene data show CDR1 as SGHAT and CDR2 as FQNNGV. The CDR3 bases are TGTGCCAGCAGCCGGGGACAGGAATCCTACGAGCAGTACTTC. Translating gives CASSRGQESYEQYF. The whole variable domain, remainder taken from reference TRBV11-2 and TRBJ2-7, is EAGVAQSPRYKIIEKRQSVAFWCNPISGHATLYWYQQILGQGPKLLIQFQNNGVVDDSQLPKDRFSAERLKGVDSTLKIQPAKLEDSAVYLCASSRGQESYEQYFGPGTRLTVT.

The chain joins TRBV6-5 to TRBJ1-2; maybe TRBD1 (5 bases). The CDR3 spans 16 residues. V lost 0 bases, J lost 7 bases, and 18 bases lay in between. Germline CDR1 and CDR2: MNHEY and SVGAGI. CDR3 residues: CASSYSKGQAMAGYTF. CDR3 coding DNA: TGTGCCAGCAGTTACTCGAAGGGGCAGGCCATGGCTGGCTACACCTTC.

The J gene is TRBJ2-2, the V gene TRBV7-2; no firm D call. Germline CDR1 and CDR2: SGHTA and FQGNSA. CDR3 length equals 13 residues. V gave up 3 bases and J gave up 6 bases, with 8 bases separating them. CDR3: CASSFDGSGELFF. The CDR3 nucleotides are TGTGCCAGCAGCTTTGACGGGTCCGGGGAGCTGTTTTTT.

The chain combines TRBV10-3 with TRBJ2-1; 15 nucleotides line up with TRBD2. The CDR3 is 18 residues long. V dropped 8 bases and J dropped 0; count of bases not matched to a gene: 8. Germline-derived CDR1 and CDR2 are ENHRY and SYGVKD. CDR3 sequence: CAIWPGLAGGSSYNEQFF. The DNA of the CDR3 is TGTGCCATCTGGCCGGGACTAGCGGGAGGTAGCTCCTACAATGAGCAGTTCTTC.

This clone was observed a single time. The chain has TRBV6-6 and TRBJ1-5, with D unresolved. This CDR3 is built from 15 residues. Germline V CDR1 and CDR2: MNHNY, SVGAGI (reference sequence). Trimming removed 0 bases at V and 0 bases at J, with 6 bases between. This chain's CDR3 is CASSYSSNSNQPQHF. In nucleotides, the CDR3 is TGTGCCAGCAGTTACTCGTCCAATAGCAATCAGCCCCAGCATTTT.

The V and J genes are TRBV19 and TRBJ1-5; TRBD1 matches at 7 bases. The CDR3 covers 17 residues. V gave up 7 bases and J gave up 0 bases; unmatched junction bases: 12. Germline CDR1 reads LNHDA; CDR2 reads SQIVND (reference sequence). The CDR3 loop reads CASISTGTAYSNQPQHF. In nucleotides, the CDR3 is TGTGCCAGTATATCCACAGGGACAGCGTATAGCAATCAGCCCCAGCATTTT.

This clone has only a few counts. This rearrangement joins TRBV25-1 to TRBJ2-7; the match to TRBD1 covers 7 bases. V lost 2 bases to trimming and J lost 3 bases; unmatched junction nucleotides: 7. This CDR3 spans 15 amino acids. Per the germline V gene, CDR1 is MGHDK and CDR2 is SYGVNS. Here the CDR3 reads CASSELGGSLYEQYF. The CDR3 DNA reads TGTGCCAGCAGTGAACTAGGGGGCAGCCTCTACGAGCAGTACTTC.

The rearrangement joins TRBV5-6 to TRBJ2-1, with D unresolved. CDR1 and CDR2 from the germline V gene are SGHDT and YYEEEE. V lost 6 bases and J 8 bases, leaving 18 bases between the germline ends. The CDR3 is made up of 14 amino acids. DNA of the CDR3: TGTGCCAGCACCGTCGACCCAGCCAGCGATGAGCAGTTCTTC. Residues: CASTVDPASDEQFF.

The chain is built from TRBV14 and TRBJ2-3, with unresolved D. Looked up from germline, CDR1 is SGHDN and CDR2 is FVKESK. Trimming left V 0 bases short and J 4 bases short, with 17 bases between. This CDR3 region has 17 residues. CDR3 sequence: CASSQEGARGSADTQYF. CDR3 coding DNA: TGTGCCAGCAGCCAAGAAGGTGCAAGAGGCTCGGCAGATACGCAGTATTTT.

The chain combines TRBV24-1 with TRBJ2-4, with 8 bases that match TRBD2. This CDR3 has 15 amino acids. V gave up 5 bases and J gave up 0 bases; unmatched junction bases: 2. Germline values: CDR1 KGHDR, CDR2 SFDVKD. CDR3 nucleotides: TGTGCCACCAGTGCGGGGGGGCGAGCCAAAAACATTCAGTACTTC. It translates to CATSAGGRAKNIQYF.

This clone came up once. V gene TRBV12-3 or TRBV12-4 combines with J gene TRBJ2-7; 7 bases are a match to TRBD1. Germline trimming cut 8 bases from V and 0 bases from J; bases unmatched to any gene: 4. The CDR3 loop spans 13 amino acids. The CDR3 coding sequence is TGTGCCAGCGGACGGGACAGCTCCTACGAGCAGTACTTC. It codes for CASGRDSSYEQYF.

The rearrangement uses TRBV27 and TRBJ2-2, with D possibly matching TRBD2 (6 bases). CDR3 size: 15 residues. From germline, CDR1 is MNHEY and CDR2 SMNVEV (reference sequence). V lost 5 bases and J lost 5, with 15 bases in between. In DNA, the CDR3 is TGTGCCAGCAGTGGGACGACCGGAGGGACCGGGGAGCTGTTTTTT. This gives the protein CASSGTTGGTGELFF.

This clone has more than one count but fewer than ten. J is TRBJ2-1 and V is TRBV19, with D maybe TRBD1 (6 bases). Germline assignment: CDR1 LNHDA and CDR2 SQIVND (reference sequence). The germline V and J ends were trimmed by 4 bases and 3 bases, with 16 bases remaining between them. The CDR3 sequence is 16 residues long. This chain's CDR3 is CASSNTGTNYYNEQFF. The CDR3 coding sequence is TGTGCCAGTAGTAATACCGGGACAAATTACTACAATGAGCAGTTCTTC. Full variable domain (rest looked up from reference TRBV19 and TRBJ2-1): DGGITQSPKYLFRKEGQNVTLSCEQNLNHDAMYWYRQDPGQGLRLIYYSQIVNDFQKGDIAEGYSVSREKKESFPLTVTSAQKNPTAFYLCASSNTGTNYYNEQFFGPGTRLTVL.

This clone turned up a few times. This rearrangement joins TRBV5-1 to TRBJ1-4, with 7 bases identical to TRBD1. From germline, CDR1 is SGHRS and CDR2 YFSETQ. Losses at the gene ends were 0 bases for V and 0 bases for J; bases not matched to a gene: 2. The CDR3 covers 16 residues. The CDR3 loop reads CASSLARGATNEKLFF. The CDR3 DNA sequence: TGCGCCAGCAGCTTGGCCAGGGGGGCAACTAATGAAAAACTGTTTTTT.

The CDR3 sequence: CASTPQGAYGYTF. For the CDR3, the DNA is TGTGCCAGCACCCCACAGGGGGCGTATGGCTACACCTTC. V gene TRBV12-3 or TRBV12-4 combines with J gene TRBJ1-2, with 9 nucleotides matching TRBD1. The J segment lost 5 bases and the V segment lost 7 bases, leaving 5 bases of the junction unmatched. This CDR3 is built from 13 residues.

This sequence joins TRBV6-5 and TRBJ1-1, with TRBD1 as a possible D gene (5 bases). Trimming stripped 8 bases from V and 4 bases from J, with 14 bases between. Germline V gene data show CDR1 as MNHEY and CDR2 as SVGAGI. The CDR3 is made up of 13 amino acids. The CDR3 DNA follows: TGTGCCAGCGCGCGGGGCGCGAGCACTGAAGCTTTCTTT. It translates to CASARGASTEAFF.

This chain joins TRBV5-4 and TRBJ2-2, with 8 bases matching TRBD1. This CDR3 contains 15 residues. CDR1 and CDR2 from the germline V gene are SGHNT and YYREEE (reference sequence). V was pared by 4 bases and J by 2 bases, with 4 bases of the junction left unmatched. The CDR3 sequence: CASSLDRGNTGELFF. The CDR3 bases are TGTGCCAGCAGCCTAGACAGGGGTAACACCGGGGAGCTGTTTTTT.

V and J are TRBV15 and TRBJ2-1; 10 positions match TRBD1. With 5 bases clipped from V and 8 bases from J, the junction kept 9 bases outside the gene matches. Germline-derived CDR1 and CDR2 are LNHNV and YYDKDF (reference sequence). CDR3 length: 15 amino acids. CDR3 sequence reads: CATSLRTGGLDEQFF. CDR3 nucleotides: TGTGCCACCAGCCTAAGGACAGGGGGATTGGATGAGCAGTTCTTC.

This chain joins TRBV28 and TRBJ1-2; TRBD1 aligns across 9 bases. Per germline, CDR1 MDHEN and CDR2 SYDVKM. J was trimmed by 4 bases and V by 7 bases; bases with no gene match: 4. This CDR3 is built from 13 residues. In DNA form, the CDR3 reads TGTGCCAGCACAGGGACAGGGACCTATGGCTACACCTTC. This sequence encodes CASTGTGTYGYTF.

This clone has at least ten counts. This sequence joins TRBV6-2 or TRBV6-3 and TRBJ1-5, with 10 bases fitting TRBD1. J lost 2 bases, V lost 6 bases, and 4 bases had no gene match. CDR1 is MNHEY, CDR2 SVGEGT, per germline. This CDR3 spans 15 amino acids. The CDR3 DNA follows: TGTGCCAGCAGCGGACAGGGGGGAGGCAATCAGCCCCAGCATTTT. It is translated as CASSGQGGGNQPQHF.

The chain is built from TRBV24-1 and TRBJ2-3; D remains ambiguous. Trimming took off 3 bases at V and 3 bases at J, with 6 bases between the two ends. Germline lookup yields CDR1 KGHDR and CDR2 SFDVKD. CDR3 length equals 13 residues. The CDR3 reads CATSDLLTDTQYF. The CDR3 DNA follows: TGTGCCACCAGTGATCTGTTAACAGATACGCAGTATTTT.